A single sample is the source of the 26 T cell receptor beta chains below, sequenced in a study of response to subunit inactivated influenza vaccine. TCRdb re-derived calls from the RT-PCR reads in MiXCR, one entry per CDR3 protein. The table includes about 780,000 distinct CDR3 sequences, less than 20% detected once. Source: PBMCs from blood, taken about 5 days after vaccination. All receptors come from a man aged 50 or older who received an inactivated influenza vaccine.

The sample holds a few counts of this clonotype. J is TRBJ2-7 and V is TRBV5-1, with 10 bases lining up with TRBD2. V shed 2 bases and J 5 bases; nucleotides not matched to a gene: 7. The CDR3 runs 15 residues. Germline CDR1 SGHRS, CDR2 YFSETQ. The CDR3 bases are TGCGCCAGCAGCTTAATTAGCGGGAGGTTGAACGAGCAGTACTTC. Translated: CASSLISGRLNEQYF.

The V and J genes are TRBV12-3 or TRBV12-4 and TRBJ2-5; 9 bases align to TRBD1. The CDR3 has 14 amino acids. The J segment lost 5 bases and the V segment lost 5 bases, leaving 6 bases of the junction unmatched. The CDR3 region is CASSPHRGRETQYF. In DNA form, the CDR3 reads TGTGCCAGCAGTCCGCACAGGGGGCGGGAGACCCAGTACTTC.

There are a few counts of this clonotype. This chain links TRBV6-1 with TRBJ1-1; possibly TRBD1 for D (5 bases). The CDR3 sequence is 14 residues long. The germline CDR1 and CDR2 sequences are MNHNS and SASEGT. Trimming pared 7 bases from V and 4 bases from J, leaving 16 bases between. DNA of the CDR3: TGTGCCAGCAAAGACAGTCCGGGTAGCACTGAAGCTTTCTTT. This codes for CASKDSPGSTEAFF.

This clonotype came up a few times. This CDR3 is CASMLAGSGYEQFF. The CDR3 nucleotides are TGTGCCAGCATGCTAGCGGGGAGCGGTTATGAGCAGTTCTTC. The chain joins TRBV28 to TRBJ2-1; TRBD2 matches 9 bases. Germline V CDR1 and CDR2: MDHEN, SYDVKM. The CDR3 totals 14 residues. V dropped 7 bases and J dropped 8; count of bases not matched to a gene: 9.

This clonotype was counted between two and nine times. The V gene is TRBV7-9, the J gene TRBJ1-6, with a possible D match to TRBD1 (5 bases). The germline CDR1 and CDR2 sequences are SEHNR and FQNEAQ (reference sequence). The CDR3 sequence is 15 residues long. The ends were cut back, 1 base at V and 13 bases at J, with 17 bases in the middle. This CDR3 is CASSLGSGQGSPLHF. The CDR3 DNA sequence: TGTGCCAGCAGCTTAGGTTCGGGGCAGGGTAGCCCCCTCCACTTT.

Points on this clonotype: Mismatch with germline at one junction end may stem from a read error. V gene TRBV20-1 combines with J gene TRBJ2-7; 14 nucleotides agree with TRBD2. Germline V gene sequence: CDR1 DFQATT, CDR2 SNEGSKA (reference sequence). This CDR3 contains 12 residues. The CDR3 DNA reads TGCAGTGCTGGGGGGACTAGCGGGAGCCGGCACTTC. Encoded protein: CSAGGTSGSRHF.

The gene calls are TRBV5-1 and TRBJ2-1; D possibly corresponds to TRBD2 (6 bases). The CDR3 length is 17 residues. Deletions cut 2 bases from V and 10 bases from J, with 25 bases between. Germline V gene data show CDR1 as SGHRS and CDR2 as YFSETQ. In DNA, the CDR3 is TGCGCCAGCAGCTTAACCAAATTGGGGGGTTCCGGGCGCGAGCAGTTCTTC. Protein sequence: CASSLTKLGGSGREQFF.

The chain carries TRBV27 and TRBJ2-7, with D unresolved. Trimming took 4 bases from V and 0 from J, leaving 16 bases between them. CDR3 length: 16 amino acids. Germline V lookup: CDR1 MNHEY, CDR2 SMNVEV (reference sequence). The DNA for the CDR3 is TGTGCCAGCAGTTCCCGGGTCCTAAAGACCTCCTACGAGCAGTACTTC. This gives the protein CASSSRVLKTSYEQYF.

This clonotype has a handful of counts. The DNA of the CDR3 is TGTGCCAGCAGCAAGCGACAGGGGAGGAATGAGCAGTTCTTC. Its translation: CASSKRQGRNEQFF. V gene TRBV7-9 combines with J gene TRBJ2-1; 8 nucleotides align to TRBD1. J lost 7 bases, V lost 5 bases, and 7 bases had no gene match. The germline V gene has CDR1 SEHNR and CDR2 FQNEAQ (reference sequence). The CDR3 is 14 amino acids.

The chain couples TRBV11-2 to TRBJ2-7; 12 nucleotides match TRBD2. CDR1 and CDR2 from the germline V gene are SGHAT and FQNNGV. Trimming took 4 bases from V and 4 from J; bases not matched to a gene: 5. This CDR3 comprises 15 residues. In DNA, the CDR3 is TGTGCCAGCAGCTCTAGCGGGGGGGCCACGTACGAGCAGTACTTC. Translated, it gives CASSSSGGATYEQYF.

This clonotype was detected a few times. The chain couples TRBV3-1 to TRBJ2-5, with a weak D call TRBD1 (6 bases). V was pared by 3 bases and J by 1 base, with 9 bases between. The CDR3 is made up of 14 amino acids. Germline values: CDR1 LGHDT, CDR2 YNNKEL (reference sequence). Here the CDR3 DNA reads TGTGCCAGCAGCCATCGGACAGTCCAAGAGACCCAGTACTTC. This gives the protein CASSHRTVQETQYF.

The rearrangement links TRBV7-3 to TRBJ2-5; possibly TRBD1 for D (6 bases). With 5 bases removed from V and 1 base from J, the gap between germline ends came to 8 bases. This CDR3 is built from 13 residues. From germline, CDR1 is SGHTA and CDR2 FQGTGA. CDR3 sequence reads: CASSGQPQETQYF. The CDR3 nucleotides read TGTGCCAGCAGCGGACAGCCCCAAGAGACCCAGTACTTC.

This clonotype was recorded many times. The chain uses TRBV12-3 or TRBV12-4 and TRBJ1-6; TRBD1 matches 7 bases. The CDR3 is 13 residues long. Trimming took 3 bases from V and 8 from J; bases not matched to a gene: 1. The CDR3 DNA follows: TGTGCCAGCAGTTTGCAGGGGGATTCACCCCTCCACTTT. Its protein product is CASSLQGDSPLHF.

A few counts support this clonotype. V and J are TRBV6-5 and TRBJ2-1; 8 bases align to TRBD1. V was pared by 2 bases and J by 5 bases, with 8 bases of the junction left unmatched. CDR1 is MNHEY, CDR2 SVGAGI, per germline. The CDR3 consists of 16 residues. CDR3 in amino acids: CASSYVPGQANNEQFF. The CDR3 coding sequence is TGTGCCAGCAGTTACGTACCGGGACAGGCAAACAATGAGCAGTTCTTC.

This clonotype appeared a few times. In DNA form, the CDR3 reads TGTGCCAGCAGGGCCCGGGACAGAGAGACCCAGTACTTC. Its protein product is CASRARDRETQYF. The rearrangement links TRBV6-2 or TRBV6-3 to TRBJ2-5; 7 positions match TRBD1. This CDR3 spans 13 amino acids. Germline V gives CDR1 MNHEY, CDR2 SVGEGT. The ends lost 6 bases at V and 4 bases at J; junction bases unmatched: 5.

The CDR3 region is CASSLDSTGAKKLFF. The DNA for the CDR3 is TGTGCCAGCAGCTTAGATTCGACAGGGGCTAAAAAACTGTTTTTT. This chain uses TRBV7-2 with TRBJ1-4; 8 nucleotides line up with TRBD1. Per germline, CDR1 SGHTA and CDR2 FQGNSA. V lost 1 base to trimming and J lost 9 bases; unmatched junction nucleotides: 7. This CDR3 region has 15 residues.

A few counts support this clonotype. At one end, the junction sequence differs from germline, possibly due to a read error. V is TRBV20-1 and J is TRBJ1-1; D is unclear. This CDR3 is 13 amino acids long. Per the germline V gene, CDR1 is DFQATT and CDR2 is SNEGSKA (reference sequence). The CDR3 here is CSVRPVRNTEAFF. DNA of the CDR3: TGCAGTGTTAGACCCGTTAGGAACACTGAAGCTTTCTTT.

V usage is TRBV9 and J usage is TRBJ2-7; TRBD2 agrees at 14 bases. V lost 4 bases, J lost 5 bases, and 11 bases stayed unmatched. The CDR3 contains 17 residues. Per germline, CDR1 SGDLS and CDR2 YYNGEE. Here the CDR3 reads CASSLQPGLAGAHEQYF. The CDR3 nucleotides are TGTGCCAGCAGCTTACAACCGGGACTAGCGGGAGCCCACGAGCAGTACTTC.

This clonotype was picked up a small number of times. One end of the junction varies from germline; a read error may be responsible. The chain carries TRBV20-1 and TRBJ2-1; D remains ambiguous. CDR1 is DFQATT and CDR2 is SNEGSKA in the germline V gene (reference sequence). The CDR3 totals 12 residues. The chain's CDR3 is CSARASYIEQFF. In DNA form, the CDR3 reads TGCAGTGCTAGGGCTAGTTACATTGAGCAGTTCTTC.

The sample holds many counts of this clonotype. The CDR3 nucleotides read TGCAGTGCTAGAGCGGCGGGGACAATTGTTTGGACAGATACGCAGTATTTT. This translates into CSARAAGTIVWTDTQYF. This chain links TRBV20-1 with TRBJ2-3; D tentatively fits TRBD1 or TRBD2 (6 bases each). The CDR3 is 17 amino acids. Trimming took 1 base from V and 3 from J, leaving 20 bases between them. Per the germline V gene, CDR1 is DFQATT and CDR2 is SNEGSKA (reference sequence).

This clonotype has a handful of counts. The CDR3 sequence: CASSVGEKLFF. DNA for the CDR3: TGTGCCAGCAGTGTTGGGGAAAAACTGTTTTTT. The chain combines TRBV25-1 with TRBJ1-4, with D hard to call. The CDR3 is 11 amino acids. CDR1 is MGHDK, CDR2 SYGVNS, per germline. Between the trimmed V and J ends, which lost 4 bases and 8 bases, there was a span of 5 bases.

This clonotype was recorded at least ten times. The chain has TRBV12-3 or TRBV12-4 and TRBJ2-7, with D possibly being TRBD1 (6 bases). This CDR3 is 12 amino acids long. For the CDR3, the DNA is TGTGCTACAGGGCGGACCTCCTACGAGCAGTACTTC. It yields the protein CATGRTSYEQYF.

This rearrangement joins TRBV11-2 to TRBJ2-2, with no clear D. Germline CDR1 is SGHAT and CDR2 is FQNNGV. Trimming shortened V by 3 bases and J by 1 base, and 9 bases separated the two germline ends. This CDR3 spans 15 amino acids. The CDR3, as DNA: TGTGCCAGCAGCTTTTGGCGGATGAACACCGGGGAGCTGTTTTTT. It codes for CASSFWRMNTGELFF.

This clonotype was detected only a few times. The rearrangement joins TRBV9 to TRBJ2-1; D is unclear. The CDR3 sequence is 13 residues long. V lost 2 bases, J lost 0 bases, and 3 bases lay in between. Germline V gives CDR1 SGDLS, CDR2 YYNGEE. In nucleotides, the CDR3 is TGTGCCAGCAGCGTCCTCTCCTACAATGAGCAGTTCTTC. Translated, it gives CASSVLSYNEQFF.

The V call is TRBV9, the J call TRBJ2-1, with 8 bases lining up with TRBD2. V trimming: 0 bases; J trimming: 0 bases; junction bases outside the gene matches: 5. The CDR3 extends over 17 amino acids. Germline CDR1 and CDR2: SGDLS and YYNGEE. Written as DNA, the CDR3 is TGTGCCAGCAGCGTAGTGGCTAGCGGGCTCTCCTACAATGAGCAGTTCTTC. This encodes CASSVVASGLSYNEQFF.

The rearrangement joins TRBV5-1 to TRBJ2-7, with 7 bases matching TRBD1. The V gene end was trimmed by 5 bases and the J gene end by 3 bases; junction bases not matched to a gene: 11. CDR1 SGHRS and CDR2 YFSETQ come from the germline V gene. The CDR3 spans 15 residues. CDR3 nucleotides: TGCGCCAGCAGTTTTGGCAGGGGGATAGGCTACGAGCAGTACTTC. The encoded protein is CASSFGRGIGYEQYF.